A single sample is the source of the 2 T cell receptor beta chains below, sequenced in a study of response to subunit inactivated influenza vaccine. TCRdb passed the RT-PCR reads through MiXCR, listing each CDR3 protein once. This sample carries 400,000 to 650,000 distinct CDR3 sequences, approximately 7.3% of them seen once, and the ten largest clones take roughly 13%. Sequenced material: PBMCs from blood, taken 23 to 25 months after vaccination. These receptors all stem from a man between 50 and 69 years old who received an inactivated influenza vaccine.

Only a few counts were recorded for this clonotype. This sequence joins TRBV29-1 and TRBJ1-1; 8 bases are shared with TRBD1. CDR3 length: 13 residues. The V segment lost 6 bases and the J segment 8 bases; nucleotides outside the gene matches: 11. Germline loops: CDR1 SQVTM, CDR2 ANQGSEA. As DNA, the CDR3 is TGCAGCGTAGAGCTTAGGACAGGGCGAGAAGCTTTCTTT. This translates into CSVELRTGREAFF.

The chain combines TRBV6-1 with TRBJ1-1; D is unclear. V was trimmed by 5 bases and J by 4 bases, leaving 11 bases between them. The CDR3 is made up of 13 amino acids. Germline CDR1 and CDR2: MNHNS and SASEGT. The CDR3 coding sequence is TGTGCCAGCAGTATAAGGGATGTCACTGAAGCTTTCTTT. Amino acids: CASSIRDVTEAFF.